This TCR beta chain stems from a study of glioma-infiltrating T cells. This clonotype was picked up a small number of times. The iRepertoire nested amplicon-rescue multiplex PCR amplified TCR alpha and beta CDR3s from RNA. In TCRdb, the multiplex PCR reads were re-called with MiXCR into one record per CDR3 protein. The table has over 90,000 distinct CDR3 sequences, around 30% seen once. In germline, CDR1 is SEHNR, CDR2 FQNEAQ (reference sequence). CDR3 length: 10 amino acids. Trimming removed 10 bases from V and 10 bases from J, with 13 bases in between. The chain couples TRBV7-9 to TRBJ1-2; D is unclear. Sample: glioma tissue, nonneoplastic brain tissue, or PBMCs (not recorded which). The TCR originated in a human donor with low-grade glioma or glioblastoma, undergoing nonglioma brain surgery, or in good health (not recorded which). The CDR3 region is CATSNGSYTF. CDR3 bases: TGTGCCACTTCGAATGGGTCCTACACCTTC.